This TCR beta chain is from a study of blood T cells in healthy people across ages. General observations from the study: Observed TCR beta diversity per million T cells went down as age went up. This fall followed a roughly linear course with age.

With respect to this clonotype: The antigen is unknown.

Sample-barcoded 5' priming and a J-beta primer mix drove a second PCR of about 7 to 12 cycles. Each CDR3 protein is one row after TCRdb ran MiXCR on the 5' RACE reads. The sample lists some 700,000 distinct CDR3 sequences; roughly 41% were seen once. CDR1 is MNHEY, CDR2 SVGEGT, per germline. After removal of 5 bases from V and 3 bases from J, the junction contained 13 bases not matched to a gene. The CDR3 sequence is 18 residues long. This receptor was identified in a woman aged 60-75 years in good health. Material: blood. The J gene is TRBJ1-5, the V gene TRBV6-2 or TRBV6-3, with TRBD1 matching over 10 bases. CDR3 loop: CASSPRDRGLSSNQPQHF. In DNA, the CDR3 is TGTGCCAGCAGTCCCCGAGACAGGGGGCTTTCCTCCAATCAGCCCCAGCATTTT.